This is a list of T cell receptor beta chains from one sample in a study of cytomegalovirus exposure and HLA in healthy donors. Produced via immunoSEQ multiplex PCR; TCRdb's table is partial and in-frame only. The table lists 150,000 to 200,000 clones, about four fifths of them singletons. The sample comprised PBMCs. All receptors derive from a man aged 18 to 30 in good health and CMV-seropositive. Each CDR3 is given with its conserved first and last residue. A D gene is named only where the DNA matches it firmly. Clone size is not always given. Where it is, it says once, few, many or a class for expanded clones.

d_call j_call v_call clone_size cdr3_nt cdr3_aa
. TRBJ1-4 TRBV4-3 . TGCGCCAGCAGCCAAGATAGCGGAGCTAATGAAAAACTGTTTTTT CASSQDSGANEKLFF
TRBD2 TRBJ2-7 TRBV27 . TGTGCCAGCAGTTTAACTAGCGGGGGGGGATCCTACGAGCAGTACTTC CASSLTSGGGSYEQYF
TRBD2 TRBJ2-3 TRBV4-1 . TGCGCCAGCAGCTGGACTAGCGGGAAGGCAGATACGCAGTATTTT CASSWTSGKADTQYF
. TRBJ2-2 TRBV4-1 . TGCGCCAGCAGCCAAGTCTTGGTCAGGGGTCGGGCCGGGGAGCTGTTTTTT CASSQVLVRGRAGELFF
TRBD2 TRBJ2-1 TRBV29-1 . TGCAGCGTCAGAACGGGACTAGCGGGACCCAACGACTACAATGAGCAGTTCTTC CSVRTGLAGPNDYNEQFF
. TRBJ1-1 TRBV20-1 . TGCAGTGCTAGGGCTCGAGAAGCTTTCTTT CSARAREAFF
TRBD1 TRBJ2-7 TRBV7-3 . TGTGCCAGCAGCCCGACAGGGACCAACGAGCAGTACTTC CASSPTGTNEQYF
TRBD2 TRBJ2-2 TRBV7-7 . TGTGCCAGCAGCCCCGGACTAGCGGGTAGCACCGGGGAGCTGTTTTTT CASSPGLAGSTGELFF
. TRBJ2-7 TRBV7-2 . TGTGCCAGCAGCGAACAAAGGAGCTACGAGCAGTACTTC CASSEQRSYEQYF
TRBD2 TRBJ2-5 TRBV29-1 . TGCAGCGCAACCGACACCGGACTAGGGCAAGAGACCCAGTACTTC CSATDTGLGQETQYF
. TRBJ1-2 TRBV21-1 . TGTGCCAGCTGGGGAGTCCCCCCCTATGGCTACACCTTC CASWGVPPYGYTF
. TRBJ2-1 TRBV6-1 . TGTGCCAGCAGTGAAGGATTGGCTAGCGCCCTCTCCTACAATGAGCAGTTCTTC CASSEGLASALSYNEQFF
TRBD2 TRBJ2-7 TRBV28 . TGTGCCAGCAGTGAACTAGCGGGAGGTTTACCTTACGAGCAGTACTTC CASSELAGGLPYEQYF
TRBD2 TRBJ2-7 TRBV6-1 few TGTGCCAGCAGGACTAGCGGGATTTACGAGCAGTACTTC CASRTSGIYEQYF
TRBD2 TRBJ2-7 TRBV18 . TGTGCCAGCTCACTACTAGCGGGAGCCCTCTCTTCCTACGAGCAGTACTTC CASSLLAGALSSYEQYF
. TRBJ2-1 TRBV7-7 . TGTGCCAGCAGCGAGAGATGGGGGCCCAATGAGCAGTTCTTC CASSERWGPNEQFF
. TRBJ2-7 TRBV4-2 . TGTGCCAGCAGCCCCTGGATAGGTGGGGCTAACTACGAGCAGTACTTC CASSPWIGGANYEQYF
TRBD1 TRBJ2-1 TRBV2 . TGTGCCAGCAGTGAGACAGGGGGTGGGGTCGGTGAGCAGTTCTTC CASSETGGGVGEQFF
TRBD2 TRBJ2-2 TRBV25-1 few TGTGCCAGCAGTGTGCGGACTAGCGCGACCGGGGAGCTGTTTTTT CASSVRTSATGELFF
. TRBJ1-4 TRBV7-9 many TGTGCCAGCAGCTTAACAGGGCAGGGCGAAAAACTGTTTTTT CASSLTGQGEKLFF
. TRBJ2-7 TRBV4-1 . TGCGCCAGCAGTCAAACAGGCGAGCAGTACTTC CASSQTGEQYF
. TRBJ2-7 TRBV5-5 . TGTGCCAGCAGCTGGGGACTTGATCAATACGAGCAGTACTTC CASSWGLDQYEQYF
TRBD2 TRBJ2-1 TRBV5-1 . TGCGCCAGCAGCTCCGGGACTAGCGCATACAATGAGCAGTTCTTC CASSSGTSAYNEQFF
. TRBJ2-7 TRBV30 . TGTGCCTGGAGTGTAGGGGGATCTTCCTACGAGCAGTACTTC CAWSVGGSSYEQYF
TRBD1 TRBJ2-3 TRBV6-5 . TGTGCCAGCAGAAAACAGGGGGCAGATACGCAGTATTTT CASRKQGADTQYF
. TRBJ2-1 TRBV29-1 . TGCAGCGTTGCTAGCAATGAGCAGTTCTTC CSVASNEQFF
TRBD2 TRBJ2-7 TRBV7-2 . TGTGCCAGCAGCTTTGCGACTAGCGGGAGTTACGAGCAGTACTTC CASSFATSGSYEQYF
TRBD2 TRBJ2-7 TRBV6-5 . TGTGCCAGCATGGCTTCGGGGGGAGGTCTCTACGAGCAGTACTTC CASMASGGGLYEQYF
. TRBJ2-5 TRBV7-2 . TGTGCCAGCAGCTTTTCACGAGGGGAGACCCAGTACTTC CASSFSRGETQYF
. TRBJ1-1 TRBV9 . TGTGCCAGCAGCGCAACAGGGAAGGGGGTAGCTTTCTTT CASSATGKGVAFF
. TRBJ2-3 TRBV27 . TGTGCCAGCAGTTTACAGGGGGGCAGCACAGATACGCAGTATTTT CASSLQGGSTDTQYF
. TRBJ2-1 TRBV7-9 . TGTGCCAGCAGCCCACTGGGGGCGGGAGCAAACTACAATGAGCAGTTCTTC CASSPLGAGANYNEQFF
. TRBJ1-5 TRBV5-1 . TGCGCCAGCAGCTTGGACGGTGCTCTCGGGCAGCCCCAGCATTTT CASSLDGALGQPQHF
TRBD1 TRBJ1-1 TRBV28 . TGTGCCAGCAGTACAGGGGATCCCACTGAAGCTTTCTTT CASSTGDPTEAFF
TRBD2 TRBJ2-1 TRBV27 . TGTGCCAGCAGTTTATTGTTAGCGGGAGGGCCGGATGAGCAGTTCTTC CASSLLLAGGPDEQFF
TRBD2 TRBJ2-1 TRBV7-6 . TGTGCCAGCAGCTTACGGGGGGATGAGCAGTTCTTC CASSLRGDEQFF
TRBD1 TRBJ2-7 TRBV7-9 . TGTGCCAGCAGCCCCCTAGACAGGGACTACGAGCAGTACTTC CASSPLDRDYEQYF
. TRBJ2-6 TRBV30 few TGTGCCTGGAGTGTTCTAGAAGCTGGGGCCAACGTCCTGACTTTC CAWSVLEAGANVLTF
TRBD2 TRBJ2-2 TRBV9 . TGTGCCAGCAGCGAGCCCCTAGCGGGGAAGGGCGGGGAGCTGTTTTTT CASSEPLAGKGGELFF
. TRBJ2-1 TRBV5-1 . TGCGCCAGCAGCTTGGAGGCCGGGGACTCCTACAATGAGCAGTTCTTC CASSLEAGDSYNEQFF
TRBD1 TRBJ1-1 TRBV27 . TGTGCCAGCAGTGATGAGACAGGGGGCCTGTCTGAAGCTTTCTTT CASSDETGGLSEAFF
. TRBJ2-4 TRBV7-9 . TGTGCCAGCAGCTCCGACAGGACCTTACTAGCCAAAAACATTCAGTACTTC CASSSDRTLLAKNIQYF
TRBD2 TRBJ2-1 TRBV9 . TGTGCCAGCACACTGGGACTAGGGGATGAGCAGTTCTTC CASTLGLGDEQFF
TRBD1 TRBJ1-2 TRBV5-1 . TGCGCCAGCAGCTCGAACCCTACAGGGGGAGGGGGCGGCTACACCTTC CASSSNPTGGGGGYTF